One T cell receptor (beta chain) is described in this entry. This sample was included in a study of blood T cell repertoires in COVID-19. Study-wide context: Sites across the United States, Italy and Spain contributed samples from acute and convalescent COVID-19. T cells, B-cell-depleted T cells, or PBMCs provided the cDNA or gDNA that served as material.

Methods used by the authors: For nucleated cells, counts were estimated from reference gene primer amplification. Method: immunoSEQ multiplex PCR; TCRdb's copy keeps in-frame clones and lacks some. V and J calls plus clone size are reproduced from that table; the DNA served to infer D and trimming. Of about 74,000 clones in the sample, 90% were seen once. The CDR3 contains 15 residues. Germline V gene lookup returns CDR1 ENHRY and CDR2 SYGVKD. V lost 0 bases to trimming and J lost 2 bases, with 8 bases between them. The origin of this receptor is a human donor in a cohort sampled during active COVID-19. This sequence joins TRBV10-3 and TRBJ1-5, with a tentative D call TRBD1 (5 bases). Sequencing was carried out using peripheral blood. Here the CDR3 reads CAISESGVGNQPQHF. The DNA of the CDR3 is TGTGCCATCAGTGAGTCAGGGGTTGGCAATCAGCCCCAGCATTTT.